This T cell receptor (beta chain) emerged from a study of T-cell reconstitution after alpha-beta-depleted transplantation in children. The study's findings and limits: Recipient T cells and thymic progenitors that survived gave rise to the high TCRbeta diversity observed at day 60 in some patients. Reported findings indicate that, about two months after transplant, alpha-beta T cells came from several hundred expanded clones, which were derived from non-depleted graft cells.

Molecular barcoding with unique molecular identifiers was used for the TCRbeta library. TCRdb re-called the PCR reads through MiXCR, storing one row per CDR3 protein. This table holds over 450,000 distinct CDR3 sequences, roughly a tenth found once. This clonotype was found a few times. Antigen: not known. The specimen was PBMCs, collected before TCRalphabeta/CD19-depleted stem cell transplant. This sequence originates from a child aged 2-9 years with inherited bone marrow failure, due to receive a stem cell transplant.

CDR3 nucleotides: TGTGCCAGCAGCCTCCGGGGACCCACCACCGGGGAGCTGTTTTTT. Translating it yields CASSLRGPTTGELFF. The gene calls are TRBV7-9 and TRBJ2-2; either TRBD1 or TRBD2 may fit D (5 bases each). Trimming removed 5 bases from V and 4 bases from J, with 14 bases in between. The CDR3 is made up of 15 amino acids. Per germline, CDR1 SEHNR and CDR2 FQNEAQ (reference sequence).